A single sample is the source of the 10 T cell receptor beta chains below, sequenced in a study of Ad26.COV2.S vaccination and SARS-CoV-2 variants. Method: immunoSEQ multiplex PCR; TCRdb's copy keeps in-frame clones and lacks some. The sample carries 350,000 to 400,000 clones, about 88% recorded once. Treatment described: approximately 18 received Ad26.COV2.S at low or high dose, single or two shots; 5 received placebo; per-sample allocation not given. Sampling was performed 63 days after the first vaccine or placebo injection. The material was peripheral blood, obtained in a trial of Ad26.COV2.S vaccine versus placebo. These receptors all stem from a person aged 18-60 years who received the Ad26.COV2.S COVID-19 vaccine or a placebo.

The CDR3 region has the DNA TGCGCCAGCAGCCAGAAACTAGCGGGGACCGCCTACAATGAGCAGTTCTTC. It encodes CASSQKLAGTAYNEQFF. The J gene is TRBJ2-1, the V gene TRBV4-1, with 10 bases that match TRBD2. Germline V gene lookup returns CDR1 MGHRA and CDR2 YSYEKL. The length of the CDR3 is 17 residues. Germline trimming cut 3 bases from V and 2 bases from J; bases unmatched to any gene: 7.

The chain is built from TRBV2 and TRBJ1-6; maybe TRBD1 (6 bases). The V gene lost 4 bases and the J gene lost 2 bases, with 9 bases spanning the gap. CDR1 is SNHLY and CDR2 is FYNNEI in the germline V gene. The CDR3 covers 15 residues. CDR3 DNA sequence: TGTGCCAGCAGTGGGGAGGGGGCCTATAATTCACCCCTCCACTTT. Amino acids: CASSGEGAYNSPLHF.

The V gene is TRBV10-3, the J gene TRBJ1-2, with D possibly matching TRBD1 (6 bases). This CDR3 region has 14 residues. V lost 3 bases and J 4 bases, leaving 12 bases between the germline ends. CDR1 is ENHRY, CDR2 SYGVKD, per germline. CDR3 sequence (DNA): TGTGCCATCAGTGAACAGGGCCCCCTCTATGGCTACACCTTC. This codes for CAISEQGPLYGYTF.

V and J are TRBV5-1 and TRBJ1-6, with D possibly TRBD1 on 6 matching bases. The germline gives CDR1 SGHRS, CDR2 YFSETQ. The length of the CDR3 is 15 residues. The V end lost 0 bases, the J end lost 13 bases, and 17 bases lay between the germline ends. As DNA, the CDR3 is TGCGCCAGCAGCTTGGCCGGGGGCCAGCCTTTCCCCCTCCACTTT. Translating gives CASSLAGGQPFPLHF. The full variable domain, with the rest looked up from reference TRBV5-1 and TRBJ1-6, is KAGVTQTPRYLIKTRGQQVTLSCSPISGHRSVSWYQQTPGQGLQFLFEYFSETQRNKGNFPGRFSGRQFSNSRSEMNVSTLELGDSALYLCASSLAGGQPFPLHFGNGTRLTVT.

This chain links TRBV11-2 with TRBJ2-6, with D unclear. The CDR3 consists of 13 residues. V was trimmed by 7 bases and J by 0 bases, leaving 4 bases between them. CDR1 is SGHAT, CDR2 FQNNGV, per germline. In nucleotides, the CDR3 is TGTGCCAGCAAAGACTCTGGGGCCAACGTCCTGACTTTC. Translating it yields CASKDSGANVLTF.

This sequence joins TRBV6-2 or TRBV6-3 and TRBJ1-5; 9 bases agree with TRBD1. Per the germline V gene, CDR1 is MNHEY and CDR2 is SVGEGT. Trimming removed 5 bases from V and 1 base from J; junction bases left unmatched: 6. This CDR3 spans 16 amino acids. The CDR3 bases are TGTGCCAGCAGTCCCTCACAGGGGGCCAGCAATCAGCCCCAGCATTTT. This gives the protein CASSPSQGASNQPQHF.

The chain joins TRBV18 to TRBJ2-3; D gene ambiguous. Germline V gene data show CDR1 as KGHSH and CDR2 as LQKENI. The CDR3 is made up of 14 amino acids. The ends were cut back, 2 bases at V and 2 bases at J, with 8 bases in the middle. The CDR3 is CASSPAFDTDTQYF. CDR3 nucleotides: TGTGCCAGCTCACCAGCGTTCGACACAGATACGCAGTATTTT.

CDR3 coding DNA: TGTGCCAGCAGTCTGCGACTGGGTGGGACAGCAACTAATGAAAAACTGTTTTTT. This codes for CASSLRLGGTATNEKLFF. J is TRBJ1-4 and V is TRBV27, with 7 bases lining up with TRBD1. Germline CDR1 and CDR2: MNHEY and SMNVEV (reference sequence). Trimming cost V 5 bases and J 0 bases; bases outside gene matches: 12. The CDR3 spans 18 residues.

This chain links TRBV18 with TRBJ1-2, with D hard to call. This CDR3 spans 15 amino acids. The V end was cut by 2 bases, the J end by 0 bases, with 10 bases between. Germline CDR1 and CDR2: KGHSH and LQKENI. CDR3: CASSPSAEANYGYTF. Written as DNA, the CDR3 is TGTGCCAGCTCACCATCGGCTGAAGCTAACTATGGCTACACCTTC.

The rearrangement links TRBV19 to TRBJ1-4; D not resolved. CDR3 length equals 14 residues. Germline V CDR1 and CDR2: LNHDA, SQIVND (reference sequence). V lost 7 bases, J lost 0 bases, and 9 bases lay in between. CDR3 in DNA: TGTGCCAGTATGGCCCTTGCAACTAATGAAAAACTGTTTTTT. Protein: CASMALATNEKLFF.